The 18 T cell receptor beta chains presented below share a single source sample, sequenced in a study of blood T cell repertoires in COVID-19. Sequencing used immunoSEQ multiplex PCR; TCRdb keeps in-frame clones, though not all of them. This table has about 92,000 clones, roughly 80% appearing once. The sequenced sample consisted of peripheral blood. The receptors come from a man aged 45-60 years who had recovered from COVID-19.

The rearrangement links TRBV12-3 or TRBV12-4 to TRBJ2-7; D perhaps matches TRBD1 (6 bases). Trimming took 5 bases from V and 1 from J, leaving 9 bases between them. CDR3 length: 13 residues. The CDR3 DNA follows: TGTGCCAGCAGTCGGGACACTTCCTACGAGCAGTACTTC. Translated: CASSRDTSYEQYF.

This sequence joins TRBV5-1 and TRBJ1-1, with D maybe TRBD1 (6 bases). V lost 4 bases, J lost 1 base, and 11 bases lay in between. Germline-derived CDR1 and CDR2 are SGHRS and YFSETQ. This CDR3 is built from 14 residues. CDR3 nucleotide sequence: TGCGCCAGCAGCCCAATGACAGGGAACACTGAAGCTTTCTTT. Its translation: CASSPMTGNTEAFF.

The chain carries TRBV7-2 and TRBJ2-7; tentatively, D is TRBD2 (6 bases). Between the trimmed V and J ends, which lost 3 bases and 4 bases, there was a span of 16 bases. This CDR3 spans 15 amino acids. Germline V gene sequence: CDR1 SGHTA, CDR2 FQGNSA. CDR3 in DNA: TGTGCCAGCAGCTTTCAATTTCAGGGAGGATACGAGCAGTACTTC. Encoded protein: CASSFQFQGGYEQYF. Full variable domain (rest looked up from reference TRBV7-2 and TRBJ2-7): GAGVSQSPSNKVTEKGKDVELRCDPISGHTALYWYRQSLGQGLEFLIYFQGNSAPDKSGLPSDRFSAERTGGSVSTLTIQRTQQEDSAVYLCASSFQFQGGYEQYFGPGTRLTVT.

The chain is built from TRBV7-9 and TRBJ1-1, with a weak D call TRBD1 (5 bases). V was cut by 4 bases and J by 4 bases, with 10 bases left in between. Germline V gene sequence: CDR1 SEHNR, CDR2 FQNEAQ (reference sequence). This CDR3 is 13 amino acids long. The CDR3 DNA sequence: TGTGCCAGCAGCTCTCAGGGTCTCACTGAAGCTTTCTTT. Translated, it gives CASSSQGLTEAFF.

The chain links TRBV7-8 to TRBJ1-5; 12 nucleotides match TRBD1. The CDR3 is 17 residues long. Trimming cost V 3 bases and J 7 bases; bases outside gene matches: 10. CDR1 and CDR2 (germline): SGHVS, FQNEAQ. CDR3 DNA sequence: TGTGCCAGCAGCTTCAAACTCGGGACAGGGGGCGGACAGCCCCAGCATTTT. Protein product: CASSFKLGTGGGQPQHF.

The J gene is TRBJ1-6, the V gene TRBV11-2; 8 bases line up with TRBD1. The CDR3 consists of 15 residues. Germline V lookup: CDR1 SGHAT, CDR2 FQNNGV. V was pared by 3 bases and J by 5 bases, with 3 bases of the junction left unmatched. CDR3 in DNA: TGTGCCAGCAGCTTCCGGACAGGGAATAATTCACCCCTCCACTTT. Amino acid sequence: CASSFRTGNNSPLHF.

The V gene is TRBV5-1, the J gene TRBJ2-3; 8 bases are a match to TRBD2. The CDR3 is 16 amino acids. Trimming took 2 bases from V and 2 from J; bases not matched to a gene: 7. CDR1 and CDR2 from the germline V gene are SGHRS and YFSETQ. This chain's CDR3 is CASSFVAGPSTDTQYF. In DNA, the CDR3 is TGCGCCAGCAGCTTCGTAGCGGGGCCCTCCACAGATACGCAGTATTTT.

The rearrangement joins TRBV27 to TRBJ2-2, with 8 bases fitting TRBD2. CDR1 MNHEY and CDR2 SMNVEV come from the germline V gene (reference sequence). The length of the CDR3 is 15 residues. V lost 7 bases, J lost 7 bases, and 11 bases stayed unmatched. The chain's CDR3 is CASTRRGAQGGELFF. For the CDR3, the DNA is TGTGCCAGCACTAGGCGGGGGGCCCAGGGCGGGGAGCTGTTTTTT.

This chain joins TRBV4-3 and TRBJ2-7, with TRBD2 identical over 8 bases. This CDR3 has 18 residues. V was pared by 0 bases and J by 2 bases, with 12 bases of the junction left unmatched. CDR1 is LGHNA and CDR2 is YSLEER in the germline V gene. CDR3 sequence: CASSQDSIRGLGTYEQYF. The CDR3 coding sequence is TGCGCCAGCAGCCAAGATAGTATTCGGGGACTAGGAACCTACGAGCAGTACTTC.

CDR3: CASSFGQGRTYEQYF. As DNA, the CDR3 is TGTGCCAGCAGTTTCGGACAGGGTCGTACCTACGAGCAGTACTTC. This chain links TRBV27 with TRBJ2-7; TRBD1 matches 8 bases. CDR1 is MNHEY and CDR2 is SMNVEV in the germline V gene (reference sequence). Germline trimming cut 3 bases from V and 2 bases from J; bases unmatched to any gene: 6. The CDR3 covers 15 residues.

Only a few counts were recorded for this clone. The CDR3 sequence is CSVVRDRALGPEAFF. CDR3 coding DNA: TGCAGCGTTGTTCGGGACAGGGCTCTAGGCCCTGAAGCTTTCTTT. The genes are TRBV29-1 and TRBJ1-1, with TRBD1 matching 9 bases. V trimming: 4 bases; J trimming: 6 bases; junction bases outside the gene matches: 12. This CDR3 spans 15 amino acids. Germline CDR1 SQVTM, CDR2 ANQGSEA. Filled out from reference TRBV29-1 and TRBJ1-1, the complete variable domain reads SAVISQKPSRDICQRGTSLTIQCQVDSQVTMMFWYRQQPGQSLTLIATANQGSEATYESGFVIDKFPISRPNLTFSTLTVSNMSPEDSSIYLCSVVRDRALGPEAFFGQGTRLTVV.

This clone turned up a few times. For the CDR3, the DNA is TGCGCCAGCAGCCAAACCAGGGTCTCTGGGGCCAACGTCCTGACTTTC. Its protein product is CASSQTRVSGANVLTF. V usage is TRBV4-3 and J usage is TRBJ2-6; TRBD1 might be the D (5 bases). V was cut by 2 bases and J by 0 bases, with 8 bases left in between. Germline V lookup: CDR1 LGHNA, CDR2 YSLEER. CDR3 length: 16 residues.

The chain combines TRBV29-1 with TRBJ1-2; D may be TRBD1 (5 bases). The CDR3 runs 11 residues. Trimming cost V 4 bases and J 5 bases, with 8 bases left between them. Germline assignment: CDR1 SQVTM and CDR2 ANQGSEA. In nucleotides, the CDR3 is TGCAGCGTTGGGGACTTATATGGCTACACCTTC. Translated: CSVGDLYGYTF.

J is TRBJ1-1 and V is TRBV6-2 or TRBV6-3, with D perhaps matching TRBD1 (6 bases). The V gene lost 2 bases and the J gene lost 1 base, with 11 bases spanning the gap. The germline V gene encodes CDR1 MNHEY and CDR2 SVGEGT. This CDR3 comprises 15 residues. CDR3 nucleotides: TGTGCCAGCAGTTACACGGGACACTGGAACACTGAAGCTTTCTTT. This translates into CASSYTGHWNTEAFF.

J is TRBJ2-5 and V is TRBV27; tentative D call: TRBD1 (6 bases). CDR3 length: 15 residues. Trimming pared 6 bases from V and 1 base from J, leaving 15 bases between. Germline CDR1 MNHEY, CDR2 SMNVEV (reference sequence). In DNA form, the CDR3 reads TGTGCCAGCAGAACCACTACAGGGACCCAAGAGACCCAGTACTTC. This codes for CASRTTTGTQETQYF.

The chain uses TRBV5-8 and TRBJ2-7, with D uncertain. The CDR3 has 15 amino acids. The germline V gene encodes CDR1 SGHTS and CDR2 YDEGEE. Trimming left V 3 bases short and J 2 bases short, with 15 bases between. The CDR3 DNA reads TGTGCCAGCAGCTCCGTGGGCCTTTTTACCTACGAGCAGTACTTC. It yields the protein CASSSVGLFTYEQYF.

V gene TRBV19 combines with J gene TRBJ1-4; 7 nucleotides agree with TRBD1. The trim removed 4 bases at V and 8 bases at J, leaving 7 bases unmatched. The CDR3 is made up of 14 amino acids. Germline V CDR1 and CDR2: LNHDA, SQIVND (reference sequence). This chain's CDR3 is CASSTTGLGEKLFF. CDR3 DNA: TGTGCCAGTAGTACGACAGGGTTGGGAGAAAAACTGTTTTTT.

The chain has TRBV6-5 and TRBJ2-5; 13 positions agree with TRBD2. This CDR3 contains 15 residues. With V trimmed by 6 bases and J by 2 bases, 3 bases remained unmatched. Germline CDR1 is MNHEY and CDR2 is SVGAGI. DNA of the CDR3: TGTGCCAGCAGCTGGGGACTAGCGGGGCAAGAGACCCAGTACTTC. This gives the protein CASSWGLAGQETQYF.